A single sample gave rise to the 2 T cell receptor beta chains below, sequenced in a study of Ad26.COV2.S vaccination and SARS-CoV-2 variants. Libraries were prepared by immunoSEQ multiplex PCR; TCRdb keeps only in-frame clonotypes and omits some of them. The data hold some 640,000 clones, with about 89% observed a single time. Specified treatment: roughly 19 received Ad26.COV2.S at low or high dose, single or two shots; 5 received placebo; per-sample allocation not given. On day 63 after the first injection, vaccine and placebo recipients gave samples. Sequencing was performed on peripheral blood, taken in a trial of Ad26.COV2.S vaccine versus placebo. These receptors came from a person between 18 and 60 years old who received the Ad26.COV2.S COVID-19 vaccine or a placebo.

The chain employs TRBV5-8 and TRBJ2-2, with D possibly being TRBD2 (5 bases). This CDR3 contains 15 residues. Trimming pared 0 bases from V and 0 bases from J, leaving 6 bases between. Germline V gives CDR1 SGHTS, CDR2 YDEGEE. In DNA, the CDR3 is TGTGCCAGCAGCTTGGGACTAACGAACACCGGGGAGCTGTTTTTT. Its translation is CASSLGLTNTGELFF.

This clone was counted once. The rearrangement joins TRBV25-1 to TRBJ2-2; 7 bases are a match to TRBD1. This CDR3 region has 14 residues. V lost 11 bases to trimming and J lost 7 bases; unmatched junction nucleotides: 13. In germline, CDR1 is MGHDK, CDR2 SYGVNS. For the CDR3, the DNA is TGTGCCCTAAAACGGGACAGTGATAGCGGGGAGCTGTTTTTT. This codes for CALKRDSDSGELFF. Filled out from reference TRBV25-1 and TRBJ2-2, the complete variable domain reads EADIYQTPRYLVIGTGKKITLECSQTMGHDKMYWYQQDPGMELHLIHYSYGVNSTEKGDLSSESTVSRIRTEHFPLTLESARPSHTSQYLCALKRDSDSGELFFGEGSRLTVL.